The clone carrying this TCR beta chain was seen at least ten times. The data originate from a study of human T cells and chemical hapten exposure. Overall study context: A 2 cm by 2 cm inner upper arm patch received 2% DPC for sensitization.

V was pared by 3 bases and J by 2 bases, with 11 bases between. This CDR3 region has 14 residues. The time point is: patch test 2, 6 weeks after DPC sensitization. The treatment is: therapeutic diphenylcyclopropenone sensitization with weekly scalp DPC. People who gave samples had alopecia, were 18 to 70 years old, and were suitable for DPC. The library tagged each cDNA molecule with unique molecular identifiers. TCRdb analysed the RACE reads with MiXCR anew, one entry per CDR3 protein. Seen here are 330,000 or so distinct CDR3 sequences, about 6% observed once, and the top ten hold around 6%. This chain connects TRBV12-3 or TRBV12-4 to TRBJ2-7; a possible D gene is TRBD2 (5 bases). The clonotype comes from a woman aged 18-29 years with alopecia areata. Some clones in this sample may be carry-over from other donors' samples. Sample: whole blood, taken in connection with sensitization to the hapten diphenylcyclopropenone (DPC). The DNA of the CDR3 is TGTGCCAGCAGTTTCCCGACTATCACCTACGAGCAGTACTTC. This sequence encodes CASSFPTITYEQYF.